The rows below give T cell receptor beta chains drawn from one sample of a study of stem cell transplantation in POMP-related autoinflammatory disease. Libraries were prepared by immunoSEQ multiplex PCR; TCRdb keeps only in-frame clonotypes and omits some of them. Counted here are around 9,000 clones, around 90% occurring once; the ten biggest clones make up about an eighth. The sequencing here drew on CD8+ T cells from PBMCs, taken after stem cell transplantation. These receptors all come from a human patient with POMP-related autoinflammation and immune dysregulation (PRAID). Some T cells may possibly be graft donor cells. The CDR3 runs from the conserved cysteine through the conserved F or W. The order of the fields is V gene, CDR3 length, CDR3 protein.

v_gene: TRBV7-8
len: 13
CDR3aa: CASSFPDWYEQFF

v_gene: TRBV2
len: 16
CDR3aa: CASSEAGLAGQETQYF

v_gene: TRBV7-2
len: 15
CDR3aa: CASRSPGGGTDTQYF

v_gene: TRBV5-6
len: 15
CDR3aa: CASSSVGSGYYEQYF

v_gene: TRBV28
len: 20
CDR3aa: CASSFTETPLAGGPFNEQFF

v_gene: TRBV5-1
len: 17
CDR3aa: CASSLADRDRGGETQYF

v_gene: TRBV6-1
len: 15
CDR3aa: CASSEEEGYNQPQHF

v_gene: TRBV3-1/TRBV3-2
len: 18
CDR3aa: CASSQASGGYRSYNEQFF

v_gene: TRBV27
len: 15
CDR3aa: CASSIMDRGLTEAFF

v_gene: TRBV27
len: 12
CDR3aa: CASSPSGGGYTF

v_gene: TRBV29-1
len: 15
CDR3aa: CSVEGTTGGEYGYTF

v_gene: TRBV9
len: 15
CDR3aa: CASSQDGTDTGELFF